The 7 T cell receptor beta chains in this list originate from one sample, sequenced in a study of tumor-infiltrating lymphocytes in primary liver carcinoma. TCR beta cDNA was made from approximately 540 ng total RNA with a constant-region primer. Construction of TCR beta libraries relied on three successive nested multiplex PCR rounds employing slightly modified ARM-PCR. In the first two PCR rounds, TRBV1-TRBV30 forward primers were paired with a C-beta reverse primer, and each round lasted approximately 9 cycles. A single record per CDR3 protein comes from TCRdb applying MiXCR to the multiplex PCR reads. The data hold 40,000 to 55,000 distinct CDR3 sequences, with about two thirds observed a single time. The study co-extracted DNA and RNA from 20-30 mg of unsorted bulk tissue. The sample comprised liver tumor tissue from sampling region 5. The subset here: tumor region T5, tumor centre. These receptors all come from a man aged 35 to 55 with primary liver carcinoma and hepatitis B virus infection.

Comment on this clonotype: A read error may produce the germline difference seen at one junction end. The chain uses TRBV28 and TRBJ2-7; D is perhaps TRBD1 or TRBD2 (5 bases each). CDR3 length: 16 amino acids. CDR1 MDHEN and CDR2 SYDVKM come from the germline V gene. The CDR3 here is CASSFPGGKGRYEQYF. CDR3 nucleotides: TGTGCCAGCAGTTTCCCCGGTGGGAAGGGACGGTACGAGCAATACTTC. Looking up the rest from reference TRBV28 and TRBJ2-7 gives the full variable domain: DVKVTQSSRYLVKRTGEKVFLECVQDMDHENMFWYRQDPGLGLRLIYFSYDVKMKEKGDIPEGYSVSREKKERFSLILESASTNQTSMYLCASSFPGGKGRYEQYFGPGTRLTVT.

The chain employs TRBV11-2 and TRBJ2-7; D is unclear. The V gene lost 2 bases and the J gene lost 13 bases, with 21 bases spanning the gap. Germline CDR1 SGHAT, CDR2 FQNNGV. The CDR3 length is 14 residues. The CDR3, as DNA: TGTGCCAGCAGCTTAAGCGACGGAGCCTGCGAGCGATACTTC. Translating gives CASSLSDGACERYF.

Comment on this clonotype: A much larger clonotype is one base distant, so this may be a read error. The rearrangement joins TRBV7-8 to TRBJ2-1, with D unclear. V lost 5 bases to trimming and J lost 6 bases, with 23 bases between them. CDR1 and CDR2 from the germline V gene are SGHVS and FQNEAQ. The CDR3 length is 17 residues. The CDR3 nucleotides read TGTGCCAGCAGCCGACGTGGGCCCAGCTGGACCTTCAATGAGCAGTTCTTC. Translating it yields CASSRRGPSWTFNEQFF.

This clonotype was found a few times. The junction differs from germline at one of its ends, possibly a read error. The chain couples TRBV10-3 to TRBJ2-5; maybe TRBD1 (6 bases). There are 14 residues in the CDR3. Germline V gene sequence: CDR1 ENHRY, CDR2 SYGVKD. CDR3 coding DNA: TGTGCCATCAGTGAGGGACAGAATCAAGAGACCAAGTACTTC. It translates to CAISEGQNQETKYF.

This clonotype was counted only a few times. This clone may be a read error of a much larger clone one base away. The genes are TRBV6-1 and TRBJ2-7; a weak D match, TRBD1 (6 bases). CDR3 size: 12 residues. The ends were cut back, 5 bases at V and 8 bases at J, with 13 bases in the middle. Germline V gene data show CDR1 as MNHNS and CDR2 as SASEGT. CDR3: CASSQGYHKQYF. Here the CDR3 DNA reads TGTGCCAGCAGTCAGGGGTACCACAAGCAGTACTTC.

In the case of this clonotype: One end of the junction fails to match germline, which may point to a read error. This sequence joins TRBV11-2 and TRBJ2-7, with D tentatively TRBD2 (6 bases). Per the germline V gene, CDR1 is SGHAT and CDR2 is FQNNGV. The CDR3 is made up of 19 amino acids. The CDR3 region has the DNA TGTGCCAGCAGTTTAATTACTAGCTGGAGGGCCGACCCTCCCTACGAGCAATACTTC. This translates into CASSLITSWRADPPYEQYF.

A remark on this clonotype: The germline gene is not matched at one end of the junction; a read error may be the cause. In DNA, the CDR3 is TGTGCCAGCTCATCTTGGACAGGGGTCGCGGAGACCCATTACTTC. As protein: CASSSWTGVAETHYF. The chain combines TRBV18 with TRBJ2-5, with TRBD1 matching over 9 bases. This CDR3 is 15 amino acids long. CDR1 and CDR2 (germline): KGHSH, LQKENI.